These 7 T cell receptor beta chains were sequenced from one sample in a study of T cell responses to AZD1222 COVID-19 vaccine. Using immunoSEQ multiplex PCR, the repertoire was profiled, and TCRdb retains in-frame clones only, with some absent. The sample holds over 75,000 clones; roughly nine tenths are singletons and the top ten take 31%. Here the sequenced sample was peripheral blood, taken on day 0 of AZD1222 vaccination. The origin of the receptors is an adult in good health.

The gene calls are TRBV2 and TRBJ2-1, with 14 nucleotides matching TRBD2. Germline lookup yields CDR1 SNHLY and CDR2 FYNNEI. The CDR3 runs to 16 residues. Unmatched junction bases numbered 2, after V lost 2 bases and J lost 5 bases. The CDR3 DNA reads as TGTGCCAGCAGTGAAACGGGACTAGCGGGAGACAATGAGCAGTTCTTC. Translated, it gives CASSETGLAGDNEQFF.

The rearrangement links TRBV18 to TRBJ1-1; 7 positions match TRBD1. The J segment lost 5 bases and the V segment lost 5 bases, leaving 14 bases of the junction unmatched. CDR3 size: 16 residues. The germline CDR1 and CDR2 sequences are KGHSH and LQKENI. The CDR3 DNA reads as TGTGCCAGCTCAGCCTTATACAGGGGCAGTCGGACTGAAGCTTTCTTT. This translates into CASSALYRGSRTEAFF.

The V call is TRBV6-5, the J call TRBJ1-2; 10 bases agree with TRBD1. V trimming: 4 bases; J trimming: 4 bases; junction bases outside the gene matches: 3. Germline CDR1 reads MNHEY; CDR2 reads SVGAGI. The CDR3 extends over 14 amino acids. The CDR3 here is CASSSGTGAYGYTF. CDR3 DNA: TGTGCCAGCAGTTCCGGGACAGGGGCCTATGGCTACACCTTC.

The chain is built from TRBV6-1 and TRBJ1-1; no definite D call. From germline, CDR1 is MNHNS and CDR2 SASEGT. This CDR3 has 13 amino acids. V was cut by 3 bases and J by 11 bases, with 16 bases left in between. Here the CDR3 reads CASSDKFEGLAFF. The CDR3 DNA reads as TGTGCCAGCAGTGACAAATTTGAAGGGCTGGCTTTCTTT.

The chain recombines TRBV6-5 with TRBJ2-7; 8 positions agree with TRBD1. Germline CDR1 MNHEY, CDR2 SVGAGI. V shed 5 bases, J shed 0 bases, and the junction held 3 bases outside the gene matches. CDR3 length: 14 residues. The CDR3, as DNA: TGTGCCAGCAGTCGGACAGGGAGCTCCTACGAGCAGTACTTC. Translated, it gives CASSRTGSSYEQYF.

V usage is TRBV5-1 and J usage is TRBJ1-1; TRBD1 aligns across 9 bases. The V and J ends lost 4 bases and 7 bases, in that order; junction bases with no gene match: 2. This CDR3 has 12 amino acids. Per germline, CDR1 SGHRS and CDR2 YFSETQ. In DNA form, the CDR3 reads TGCGCCAGCAGCGTGGGACAGGGTGAAGCTTTCTTT. Its protein is CASSVGQGEAFF.

The J gene is TRBJ2-2, the V gene TRBV2; tentatively, D is TRBD2 (6 bases). V was shortened by 1 base and J by 6 bases, with 12 bases between the two germline ends. The CDR3 runs to 15 residues. The germline CDR1 and CDR2 sequences are SNHLY and FYNNEI. The CDR3 spells CASSEVRRGAGELFF. The CDR3 DNA is TGTGCCAGCAGTGAAGTTCGGCGGGGCGCCGGGGAGCTGTTTTTT.